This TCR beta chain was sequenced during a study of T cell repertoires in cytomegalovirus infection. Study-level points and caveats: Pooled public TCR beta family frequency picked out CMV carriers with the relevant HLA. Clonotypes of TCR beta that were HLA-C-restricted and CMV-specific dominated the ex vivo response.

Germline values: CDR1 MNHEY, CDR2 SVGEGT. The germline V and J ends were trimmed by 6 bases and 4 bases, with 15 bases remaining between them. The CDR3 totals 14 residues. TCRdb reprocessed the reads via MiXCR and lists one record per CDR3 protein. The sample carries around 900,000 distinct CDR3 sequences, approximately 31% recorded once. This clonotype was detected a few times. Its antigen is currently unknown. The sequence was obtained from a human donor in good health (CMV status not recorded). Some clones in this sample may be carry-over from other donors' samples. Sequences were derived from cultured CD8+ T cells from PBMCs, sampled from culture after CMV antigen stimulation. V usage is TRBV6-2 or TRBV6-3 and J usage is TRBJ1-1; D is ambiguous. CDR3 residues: CASSPIYDGTEAFF. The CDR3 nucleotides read TGTGCCAGCAGCCCCATCTACGACGGCACTGAAGCTTTCTTT.